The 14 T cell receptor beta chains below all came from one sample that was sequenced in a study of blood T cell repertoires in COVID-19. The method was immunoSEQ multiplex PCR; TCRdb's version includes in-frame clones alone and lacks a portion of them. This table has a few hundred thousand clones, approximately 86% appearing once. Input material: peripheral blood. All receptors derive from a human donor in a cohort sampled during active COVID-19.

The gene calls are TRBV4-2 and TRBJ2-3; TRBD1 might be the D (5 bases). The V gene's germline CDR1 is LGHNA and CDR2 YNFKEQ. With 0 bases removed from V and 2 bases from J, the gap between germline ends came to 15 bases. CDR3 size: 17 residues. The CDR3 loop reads CASSQEIWQGITDTQYF. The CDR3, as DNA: TGTGCCAGCAGCCAAGAGATATGGCAGGGCATCACAGATACGCAGTATTTT.

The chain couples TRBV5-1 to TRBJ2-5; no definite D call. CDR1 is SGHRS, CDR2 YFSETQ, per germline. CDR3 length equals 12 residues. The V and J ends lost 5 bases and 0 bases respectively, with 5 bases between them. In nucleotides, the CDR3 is TGCGCCAGCAGTACAGACCAAGAGACCCAGTACTTC. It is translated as CASSTDQETQYF.

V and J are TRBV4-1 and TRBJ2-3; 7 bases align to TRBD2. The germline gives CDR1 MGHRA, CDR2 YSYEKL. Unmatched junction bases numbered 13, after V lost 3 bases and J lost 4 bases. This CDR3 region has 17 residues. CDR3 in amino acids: CASSQRSGGSSPDTQYF. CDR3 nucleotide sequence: TGCGCCAGCAGCCAGAGGTCGGGCGGGAGTTCTCCAGATACGCAGTATTTT.

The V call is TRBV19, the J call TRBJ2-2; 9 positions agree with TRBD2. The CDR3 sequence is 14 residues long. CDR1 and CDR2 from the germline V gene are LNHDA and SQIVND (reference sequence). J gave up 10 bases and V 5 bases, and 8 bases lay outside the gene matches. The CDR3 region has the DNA TGTGCCAGTAGTGTCGGACTAGCGTCCGAGGAGCTGTTTTTT. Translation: CASSVGLASEELFF.

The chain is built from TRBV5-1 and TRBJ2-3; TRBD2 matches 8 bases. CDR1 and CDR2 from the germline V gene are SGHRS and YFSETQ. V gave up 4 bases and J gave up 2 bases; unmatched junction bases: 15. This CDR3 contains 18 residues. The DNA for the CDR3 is TGCGCCAGCAGCCCGGGGAGGCTAGCGGGTTCTGTCACAGATACGCAGTATTTT. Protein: CASSPGRLAGSVTDTQYF. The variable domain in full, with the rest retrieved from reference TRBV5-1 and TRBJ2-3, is KAGVTQTPRYLIKTRGQQVTLSCSPISGHRSVSWYQQTPGQGLQFLFEYFSETQRNKGNFPGRFSGRQFSNSRSEMNVSTLELGDSALYLCASSPGRLAGSVTDTQYFGPGTRLTVL.

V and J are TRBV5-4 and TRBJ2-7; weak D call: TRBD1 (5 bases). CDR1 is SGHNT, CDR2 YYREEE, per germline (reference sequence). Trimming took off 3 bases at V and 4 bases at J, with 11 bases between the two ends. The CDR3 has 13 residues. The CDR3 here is CASSSERGYEQYF. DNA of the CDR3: TGTGCCAGCAGCTCAGAAAGGGGTTACGAGCAGTACTTC.

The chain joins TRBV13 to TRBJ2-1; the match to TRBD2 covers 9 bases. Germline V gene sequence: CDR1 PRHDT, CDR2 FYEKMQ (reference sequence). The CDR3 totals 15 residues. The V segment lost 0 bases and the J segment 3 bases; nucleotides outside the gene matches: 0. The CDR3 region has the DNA TGTGCCAGCAGCTTAGGGACTAGCGGCTACAATGAGCAGTTCTTC. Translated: CASSLGTSGYNEQFF. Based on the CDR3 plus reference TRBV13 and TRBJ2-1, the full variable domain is AAGVIQSPRHLIKEKRETATLKCYPIPRHDTVYWYQQGPGQDPQFLISFYEKMQSDKGSIPDRFSAQQFSDYHSELNMSSLELGDSALYFCASSLGTSGYNEQFFGPGTRLTVL.

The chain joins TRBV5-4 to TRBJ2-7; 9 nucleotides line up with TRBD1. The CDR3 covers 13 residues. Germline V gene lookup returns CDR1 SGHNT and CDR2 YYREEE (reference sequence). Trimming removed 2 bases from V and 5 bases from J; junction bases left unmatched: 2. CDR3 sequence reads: CASSFDRGDEQYF. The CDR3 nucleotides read TGTGCCAGCAGCTTCGACAGGGGGGACGAGCAGTACTTC. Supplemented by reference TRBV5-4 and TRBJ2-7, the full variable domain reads ETGVTQSPTHLIKTRGQQVTLRCSSQSGHNTVSWYQQALGQGPQFIFQYYREEENGRGNFPPRFSGLQFPNYSSELNVNALELDDSALYLCASSFDRGDEQYFGPGTRLTVT.

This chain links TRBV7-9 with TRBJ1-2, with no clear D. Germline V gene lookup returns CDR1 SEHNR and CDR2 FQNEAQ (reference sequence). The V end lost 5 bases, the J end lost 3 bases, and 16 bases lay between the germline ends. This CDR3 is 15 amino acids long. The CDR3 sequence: CASSHYLIRHYGYTF. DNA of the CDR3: TGTGCCAGCAGCCATTATCTTATCAGGCACTATGGCTACACCTTC.

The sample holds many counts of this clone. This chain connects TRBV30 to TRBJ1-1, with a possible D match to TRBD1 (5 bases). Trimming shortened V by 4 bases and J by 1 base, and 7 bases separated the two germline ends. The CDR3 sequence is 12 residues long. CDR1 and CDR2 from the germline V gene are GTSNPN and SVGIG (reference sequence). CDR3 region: CAWNRRNTEAFF. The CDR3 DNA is TGTGCCTGGAACAGGCGGAACACTGAAGCTTTCTTT.

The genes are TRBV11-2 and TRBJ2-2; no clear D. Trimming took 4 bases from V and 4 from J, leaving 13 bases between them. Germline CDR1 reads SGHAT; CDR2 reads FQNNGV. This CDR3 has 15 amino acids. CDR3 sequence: CASSSYKRGTGELFF. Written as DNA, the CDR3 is TGTGCCAGCAGCTCCTATAAGAGAGGCACCGGGGAGCTGTTTTTT.

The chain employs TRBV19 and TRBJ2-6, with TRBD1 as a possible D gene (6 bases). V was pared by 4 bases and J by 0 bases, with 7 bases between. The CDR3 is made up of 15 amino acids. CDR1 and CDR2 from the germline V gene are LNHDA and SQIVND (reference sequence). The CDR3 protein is CASSTQGSGANVLTF. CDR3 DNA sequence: TGTGCCAGTAGTACACAGGGCTCTGGGGCCAACGTCCTGACTTTC.

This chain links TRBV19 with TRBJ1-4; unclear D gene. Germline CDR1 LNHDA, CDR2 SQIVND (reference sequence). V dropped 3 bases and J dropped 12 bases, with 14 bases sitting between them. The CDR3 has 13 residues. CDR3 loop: CASSILGGSELFF. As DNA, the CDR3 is TGTGCCAGTAGTATTCTTGGAGGGTCGGAACTGTTTTTT. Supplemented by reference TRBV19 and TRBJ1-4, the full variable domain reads DGGITQSPKYLFRKEGQNVTLSCEQNLNHDAMYWYRQDPGQGLRLIYYSQIVNDFQKGDIAEGYSVSREKKESFPLTVTSAQKNPTAFYLCASSILGGSELFFGSGTQLSVL.

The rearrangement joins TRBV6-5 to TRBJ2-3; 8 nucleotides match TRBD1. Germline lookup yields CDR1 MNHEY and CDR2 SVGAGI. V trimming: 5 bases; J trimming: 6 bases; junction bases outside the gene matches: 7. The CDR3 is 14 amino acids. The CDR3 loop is CASSTRTGTDTQYF. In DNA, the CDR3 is TGTGCCAGCAGTACCCGGACAGGGACGGATACGCAGTATTTT.